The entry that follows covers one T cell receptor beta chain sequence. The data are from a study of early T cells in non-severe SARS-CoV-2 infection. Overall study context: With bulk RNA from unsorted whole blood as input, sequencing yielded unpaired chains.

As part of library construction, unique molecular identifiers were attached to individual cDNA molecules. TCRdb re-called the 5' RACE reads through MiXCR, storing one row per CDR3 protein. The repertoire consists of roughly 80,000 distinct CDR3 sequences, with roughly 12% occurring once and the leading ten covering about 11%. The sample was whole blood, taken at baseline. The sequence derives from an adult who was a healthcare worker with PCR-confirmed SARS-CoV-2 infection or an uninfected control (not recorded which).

CDR3 DNA sequence: TGTGCCAGCAGCTATAAAGCCACCGGGACAGGGGGGAACACTGAAGCTTTCTTT. This encodes CASSYKATGTGGNTEAFF. The chain has TRBV7-2 and TRBJ1-1; 11 bases align to TRBD1. Trimming removed 4 bases from V and 1 base from J; junction bases left unmatched: 11. The CDR3 extends over 18 amino acids. Germline CDR1 and CDR2: SGHTA and FQGNSA.